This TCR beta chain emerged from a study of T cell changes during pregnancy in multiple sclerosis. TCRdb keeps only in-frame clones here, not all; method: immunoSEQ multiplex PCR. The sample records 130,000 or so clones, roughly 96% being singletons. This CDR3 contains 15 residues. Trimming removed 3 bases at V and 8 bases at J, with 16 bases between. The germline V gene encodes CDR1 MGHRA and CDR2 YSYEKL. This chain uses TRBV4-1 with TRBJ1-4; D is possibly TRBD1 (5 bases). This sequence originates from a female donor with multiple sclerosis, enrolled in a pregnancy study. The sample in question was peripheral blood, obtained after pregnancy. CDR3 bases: TGCGCCAGCAGCCATACCCGGTCGGGGGGAGAAAAACTGTTTTTT. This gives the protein CASSHTRSGGEKLFF.